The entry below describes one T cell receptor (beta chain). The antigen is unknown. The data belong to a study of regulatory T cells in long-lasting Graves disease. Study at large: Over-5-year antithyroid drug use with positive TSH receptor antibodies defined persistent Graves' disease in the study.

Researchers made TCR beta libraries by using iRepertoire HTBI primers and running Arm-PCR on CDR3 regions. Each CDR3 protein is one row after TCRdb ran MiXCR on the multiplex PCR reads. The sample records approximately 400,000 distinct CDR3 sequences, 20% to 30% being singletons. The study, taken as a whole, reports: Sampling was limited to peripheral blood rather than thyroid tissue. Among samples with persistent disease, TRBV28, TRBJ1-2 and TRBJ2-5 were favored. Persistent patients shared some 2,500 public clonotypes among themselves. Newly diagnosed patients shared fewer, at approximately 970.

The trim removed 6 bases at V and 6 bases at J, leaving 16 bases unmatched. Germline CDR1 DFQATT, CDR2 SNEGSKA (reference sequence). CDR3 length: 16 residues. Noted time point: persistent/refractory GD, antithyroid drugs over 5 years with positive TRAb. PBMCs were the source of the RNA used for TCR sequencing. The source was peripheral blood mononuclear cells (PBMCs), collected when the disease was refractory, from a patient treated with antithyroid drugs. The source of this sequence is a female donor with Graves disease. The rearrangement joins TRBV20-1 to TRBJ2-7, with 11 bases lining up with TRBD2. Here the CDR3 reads CSATSVAGGPFSEQYF. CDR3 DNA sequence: TGCAGTGCCACATCCGTAGCGGGAGGGCCTTTCTCCGAGCAGTACTTC.